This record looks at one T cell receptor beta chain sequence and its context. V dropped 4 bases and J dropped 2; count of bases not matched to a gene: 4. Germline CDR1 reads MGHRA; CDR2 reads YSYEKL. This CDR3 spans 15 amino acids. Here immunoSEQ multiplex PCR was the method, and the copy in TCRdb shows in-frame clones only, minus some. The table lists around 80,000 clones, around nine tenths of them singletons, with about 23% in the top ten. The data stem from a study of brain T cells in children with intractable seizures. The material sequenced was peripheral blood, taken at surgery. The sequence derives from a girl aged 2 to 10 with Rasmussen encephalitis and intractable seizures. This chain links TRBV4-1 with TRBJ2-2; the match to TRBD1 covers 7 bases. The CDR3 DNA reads TGCGCCAGCAGCCTCCGGGACAGAAACACCGGGGAGCTGTTTTTT. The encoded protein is CASSLRDRNTGELFF.